The rows below give T cell receptor beta chains drawn from one sample of a study of siplizumab effects on memory and regulatory T cells. The repertoire was sequenced with immunoSEQ multiplex PCR; TCRdb's copy has only in-frame clones and lacks some. The sample consists of around 100,000 clones, 94% of them appearing once. The sample was non-Treg CD4+ T cells sorted from blood. The receptors shown here come from a human donor in good health. Both conserved end residues are part of each CDR3. The D gene is left open where the match is weak. Clone size is stated in some rows and not others, as once, few, many or a class when expanded.

NA	TRBV7-9	NA	TRBJ2-3	CASSLEYF	TGTGCCAGCAGCTTAGAGTATTTT
NA	TRBV2	NA	TRBJ2-2	CASRETGELFF	TGTGCCAGCAGGGAAACCGGGGAGCTGTTTTTT
NA	TRBV5-6	NA	TRBJ2-1	CASSLGPSNEQFF	TGTGCCAGCAGTCTGGGACCGAGCAATGAGCAGTTCTTC
NA	TRBV5-1	NA	TRBJ1-4	CASSLAGANEKLFF	TGCGCCAGCAGCTTGGCCGGAGCTAATGAAAAACTGTTTTTT
NA	TRBV2	NA	TRBJ1-5	CASRVRSNQPQHF	TGTGCCAGCAGGGTACGGAGCAATCAGCCCCAGCATTTT
NA	TRBV19	NA	TRBJ2-3	CASTVSGARADTQYF	TGTGCCAGTACCGTGTCAGGGGCGAGGGCAGATACGCAGTATTTT
NA	TRBV7-9	NA	TRBJ1-1	CASSLLGTENTEAFF	TGTGCCAGCAGCTTATTAGGGACGGAAAACACTGAAGCTTTCTTT
TRBD1	TRBV7-9	once	TRBJ1-2	CASSLELDRAANYGYTF	TGTGCCAGCAGCTTAGAGTTGGACAGGGCCGCGAACTATGGCTACACCTTC
TRBD1	TRBV11-2	NA	TRBJ2-3	CASSRSTGDKRLDTQYF	TGTGCCAGCAGCAGATCGACAGGGGACAAAAGGTTGGATACGCAGTATTTT
TRBD2	TRBV6-5	NA	TRBJ2-2	CASSYPGGRGTGELFF	TGTGCCAGCAGTTACCCGGGGGGGCGGGGCACCGGGGAGCTGTTTTTT
TRBD2	TRBV25-1	NA	TRBJ2-1	CASSGGTSGGHNEQFF	TGTGCCAGCAGTGGGGGGACTAGCGGGGGTCACAATGAGCAGTTCTTC
NA	TRBV6-5	NA	TRBJ1-1	CASSYRTRGGTEAFF	TGTGCCAGCAGTTACAGGACCAGGGGTGGAACTGAAGCTTTCTTT
NA	TRBV19	NA	TRBJ1-2	CASSIQVSNYGYTF	TGTGCCAGTAGTATACAGGTATCTAACTATGGCTACACCTTC
NA	TRBV25-1	NA	TRBJ2-7	CASSVTVTSYEQYF	TGTGCCAGCAGTGTGACAGTGACCTCCTACGAGCAGTACTTC
NA	TRBV28	NA	TRBJ2-7	CASRPERGYSYEQYF	TGTGCCAGCAGACCTGAACGGGGGTACTCCTACGAGCAGTACTTC
NA	TRBV19	once	TRBJ2-2	CASSIDGRGNTGELFF	TGTGCCAGTAGTATAGATGGGAGAGGGAACACCGGGGAGCTGTTTTTT
NA	TRBV5-1	NA	TRBJ2-7	CASSLASGARSYEQYF	TGCGCCAGCAGCTTGGCCTCTGGCGCCCGCTCCTACGAGCAGTACTTC
NA	TRBV27	NA	TRBJ1-5	CASSLRNQPQHF	TGTGCCAGCAGTTTGAGAAATCAGCCCCAGCATTTT
NA	TRBV19	NA	TRBJ1-5	CASSVPQLSSNQPQHF	TGTGCCAGTAGTGTCCCACAGCTATCTAGCAATCAGCCCCAGCATTTT
NA	TRBV18	NA	TRBJ2-7	CASSPPGPSSGIAYEQYF	TGTGCCAGCTCACCACCGGGTCCGAGTTCGGGAATCGCCTACGAGCAGTACTTC
NA	TRBV28	NA	TRBJ2-1	CASPPRGSHMIYNEQFF	TGTGCCAGCCCACCCCGAGGGAGCCATATGATCTACAATGAGCAGTTCTTC
TRBD1	TRBV7-9	NA	TRBJ2-7	CASSGPSRDRSSYEQYF	TGTGCCAGCAGCGGACCATCCCGGGACAGGAGCTCCTACGAGCAGTACTTC
TRBD1	TRBV11-2	NA	TRBJ1-2	CASSLGRGEYYGYTF	TGTGCCAGCAGCTTGGGCAGGGGGGAGTACTATGGCTACACCTTC
NA	TRBV5-1	NA	TRBJ2-1	CASSLGFLLANRETYNEQFF	TGCGCCAGCAGCTTGGGTTTCCTCCTTGCAAACAGGGAGACCTACAATGAGCAGTTCTTC
NA	TRBV10-3	NA	TRBJ1-1	CAISGNKEGSEAFF	TGTGCCATCAGTGGTAACAAAGAGGGCTCTGAAGCTTTCTTT
TRBD1	TRBV2	once	TRBJ2-1	CASSRTGALGEQFF	TGTGCCAGCAGTCGGACAGGGGCCTTGGGTGAGCAGTTCTTC